The 24 T cell receptor beta chains below were found in one sample sequenced in a study of T cells in Graves' hyperthyroidism and ophthalmopathy. There were TCR beta CDR3 regions amplified from RNA transcripts. First-round RT-PCR with HTBI primers amplified the TCR CDR3 region. TCRdb recomputed calls from the multiplex PCR reads with MiXCR, one row per CDR3 protein. This repertoire shows under 550,000 distinct CDR3 sequences, about 20% found once; its top ten account for roughly 44%. The specimen was blood. All receptors derive from a man aged 40-49 years with Graves' ophthalmopathy.

This clonotype was seen at least ten times. The chain combines TRBV2 with TRBJ2-7; perhaps TRBD2 as D (6 bases). The CDR3 runs to 13 residues. V was clipped by 4 bases and J by 5 bases, with 12 bases between them. CDR1 is SNHLY and CDR2 is FYNNEI in the germline V gene. In DNA, the CDR3 is TGTGCCAGCAGTGTAGTGGGGAGGAACGAGCAGTACTTC. Encoded protein: CASSVVGRNEQYF.

The chain joins TRBV10-3 to TRBJ1-1; maybe TRBD1 (6 bases). This CDR3 comprises 14 residues. V lost 6 bases and J lost 2, with 13 bases in between. The germline CDR1 and CDR2 sequences are ENHRY and SYGVKD. The CDR3 region has the DNA TGTGCCATCAGCGAACAGGGACGTAACACTGAAGCTTTCTTT. It specifies CAISEQGRNTEAFF.

The chain recombines TRBV18 with TRBJ2-1; either TRBD1 or TRBD2 may supply D (5 bases each). The CDR3 contains 15 residues. V lost 6 bases to trimming and J lost 2 bases, with 14 bases between them. From germline, CDR1 is KGHSH and CDR2 LQKENI. The CDR3 DNA follows: TGTGCCAGCTCGCCCCGGGACGGAACCTACAATGAGCAGTTCTTC. This gives the protein CASSPRDGTYNEQFF.

The rearrangement joins TRBV3-1 to TRBJ2-7; 9 bases match TRBD2. CDR1 LGHDT and CDR2 YNNKEL come from the germline V gene (reference sequence). J was trimmed by 3 bases and V by 3 bases; bases with no gene match: 12. The CDR3 covers 17 residues. The DNA of the CDR3 is TGTGCCAGCAGCCAGGCTCCCAGCGGGGGGACACTCTACGAGCAGTACTTC. Amino acid sequence: CASSQAPSGGTLYEQYF.

This chain links TRBV15 with TRBJ2-3, with 7 bases fitting TRBD1. Trimming at V came to 11 bases and at J to 4 bases, leaving 9 bases not matched to a gene. The CDR3 loop spans 13 amino acids. Germline values: CDR1 LNHNV, CDR2 YYDKDF (reference sequence). The CDR3 here is CAVQGYQSDTQYF. CDR3 DNA: TGTGCCGTACAGGGGTACCAATCAGATACGCAGTATTTT. Supplemented by reference TRBV15 and TRBJ2-3, the full variable domain reads DAMVIQNPRYQVTQFGKPVTLSCSQTLNHNVMYWYQQKSSQAPKLLFHYYDKDFNNEADTPDNFQSRRPNTSFCFLDIRSPGLGDTAMYLCAVQGYQSDTQYFGPGTRLTVL.

Here the CDR3 DNA reads TGCGCCAGCAGCCGCGACAGGGGCGCAGATACGCAGTATTTT. This gives the protein CASSRDRGADTQYF. The chain uses TRBV5-1 and TRBJ2-3, with 8 bases matching TRBD1. The CDR3 is 14 residues long. Germline CDR1 and CDR2: SGHRS and YFSETQ. V shed 4 bases and J 4 bases; nucleotides not matched to a gene: 5.

This clonotype came up a few times. J is TRBJ2-3 and V is TRBV19, with D possibly TRBD2 on 5 matching bases. The germline V gene has CDR1 LNHDA and CDR2 SQIVND (reference sequence). The V end lost 8 bases, the J end lost 2 bases, and 17 bases lay between the germline ends. The CDR3 is made up of 15 amino acids. The CDR3 DNA reads as TGTGCCAGTTCCCAACGGACTGGTCCCACAGATACGCAGTATTTT. This gives the protein CASSQRTGPTDTQYF.

The rearrangement uses TRBV7-9 and TRBJ2-7, with D perhaps matching TRBD1 (6 bases). This CDR3 is 18 amino acids long. Germline assignment: CDR1 SEHNR and CDR2 FQNEAQ (reference sequence). The V gene lost 6 bases and the J gene lost 2 bases, with 26 bases spanning the gap. In DNA, the CDR3 is TGTGCCAGCAGTGATCCCCAGGGGCAAGGTCTTATGGCCTACGAGCAGTACTTC. It encodes CASSDPQGQGLMAYEQYF.

This chain uses TRBV18 with TRBJ1-5; D remains unclear. V was clipped by 0 bases and J by 6 bases, with 9 bases between them. Germline CDR1 reads KGHSH; CDR2 reads LQKENI. CDR3 length: 14 residues. CDR3 bases: TGTGCCAGCTCACCACCGATGATTGTTCAGCCCCAGCATTTT. Translating it yields CASSPPMIVQPQHF.

V is TRBV5-1 and J is TRBJ2-6; 9 bases are shared with TRBD1. Germline loops: CDR1 SGHRS, CDR2 YFSETQ. The CDR3 sequence is 19 residues long. V was clipped by 4 bases and J by 7 bases; unmatched bases: 18. The chain's CDR3 is CASSEGQGILSGGANVLTF. CDR3 nucleotide sequence: TGCGCCAGCAGCGAGGGACAGGGAATCCTCTCTGGGGGAGCCAACGTCCTGACTTTC.

This clonotype was detected a few times. The rearrangement links TRBV20-1 to TRBJ1-2; TRBD1 matches 10 bases. From germline, CDR1 is DFQATT and CDR2 SNEGSKA (reference sequence). Losses at the gene ends were 1 base for V and 3 bases for J; bases not matched to a gene: 8. This CDR3 spans 16 amino acids. DNA of the CDR3: TGCAGTGCTAGAGCTCCTCCGGGACAGGGGCACTATGGCTACACCTTC. Its translation: CSARAPPGQGHYGYTF.

V usage is TRBV20-1 and J usage is TRBJ2-7, with 11 bases that match TRBD1. V was clipped by 0 bases and J by 9 bases; unmatched bases: 7. Germline CDR1 DFQATT, CDR2 SNEGSKA (reference sequence). This CDR3 is built from 14 residues. CDR3 loop: CSAREVWGTGGQYF. The CDR3, as DNA: TGCAGTGCTAGAGAAGTCTGGGGGACAGGGGGGCAGTACTTC.

This clonotype has only a few counts. The chain combines TRBV5-4 with TRBJ2-2, with D possibly TRBD1 on 5 matching bases. V was cut by 4 bases and J by 4 bases, with 11 bases left in between. CDR3 length equals 14 residues. Germline V gene lookup returns CDR1 SGHNT and CDR2 YYREEE (reference sequence). CDR3 sequence reads: CASSMRQSTGELFF. CDR3 sequence (DNA): TGTGCCAGCAGCATGAGACAGTCCACCGGGGAGCTGTTTTTT.

This clonotype was counted ten times or more. This sequence joins TRBV7-2 and TRBJ1-1; 8 positions match TRBD1. Germline CDR1 reads SGHTA; CDR2 reads FQGNSA. With 5 bases clipped from V and 13 bases from J, the junction kept 12 bases outside the gene matches. This CDR3 region has 13 residues. In nucleotides, the CDR3 is TGTGCCAGCAGCCAGGGGGCGAGGGGTAGTGTTTTCTTT. It codes for CASSQGARGSVFF.

This sequence joins TRBV7-9 and TRBJ1-2, with 7 bases fitting TRBD1. Germline CDR1 reads SEHNR; CDR2 reads FQNEAQ (reference sequence). This CDR3 spans 17 amino acids. With V trimmed by 3 bases and J by 9 bases, 19 bases remained unmatched. The CDR3, as DNA: TGTGCCAGCAGCTTGGAGGGAGGGACAGTTCGTCTATATAGCTACACCTTC. It yields the protein CASSLEGGTVRLYSYTF.

This clonotype was detected ten times or more. The chain recombines TRBV12-3 or TRBV12-4 with TRBJ2-7; a weak D match, TRBD1 (6 bases). Trimming stripped 3 bases from V and 5 bases from J, with 17 bases between. The CDR3 loop spans 15 amino acids. The CDR3 DNA is TGTGCCAGCAGTTTGTTCCTTACACAGGGCCACGAGCAGTACTTC. This translates into CASSLFLTQGHEQYF.

This clonotype has more than one count but fewer than ten. The rearrangement links TRBV6-5 to TRBJ1-4; 8 bases are shared with TRBD1. The J segment lost 3 bases and the V segment lost 2 bases, leaving 2 bases of the junction unmatched. This CDR3 is built from 15 residues. Germline V gene data show CDR1 as MNHEY and CDR2 as SVGAGI. The CDR3 coding sequence is TGTGCCAGCAGTTACCCGGGACAGGCTAATGAAAAACTGTTTTTT. Amino acids: CASSYPGQANEKLFF.

This clonotype occurred a few times. The V and J genes are TRBV11-2 and TRBJ1-2, with TRBD1 matching 8 bases. Trimming removed 5 bases from V and 7 bases from J; junction bases left unmatched: 27. This CDR3 has 20 amino acids. Germline V gives CDR1 SGHAT, CDR2 FQNNGV. The CDR3 DNA sequence: TGTGCCAGCAGCCAGCGTATATCCTCCGGGACAGGCAGTGGTACCGTTGGCTACACCTTC. Protein product: CASSQRISSGTGSGTVGYTF. Full variable domain (rest looked up from reference TRBV11-2 and TRBJ1-2): EAGVAQSPRYKIIEKRQSVAFWCNPISGHATLYWYQQILGQGPKLLIQFQNNGVVDDSQLPKDRFSAERLKGVDSTLKIQPAKLEDSAVYLCASSQRISSGTGSGTVGYTFGSGTRLTVV.

The CDR3 DNA sequence: TGCAGTGCTAGAGGAGGGACCTCGGATGAGCAGTTCTTC. This gives the protein CSARGGTSDEQFF. The chain couples TRBV20-1 to TRBJ2-1; D may be TRBD1 or TRBD2 (5 bases each). The length of the CDR3 is 13 residues. V shed 1 base and J shed 8 bases, with 12 bases lying between them. Germline V lookup: CDR1 DFQATT, CDR2 SNEGSKA (reference sequence).

The chain couples TRBV5-6 to TRBJ1-2, with D possibly TRBD1 on 5 matching bases. Trimming removed 0 bases from V and 4 bases from J, with 13 bases in between. The germline gives CDR1 SGHDT, CDR2 YYEEEE. CDR3 size: 15 residues. The CDR3 spells CASSLVGVRGYGYTF. CDR3 nucleotide sequence: TGTGCCAGCAGCTTGGTGGGGGTTCGAGGCTATGGCTACACCTTC.

Comments on this clonotype: Lacking the conserved final phenylalanine or tryptophan, this CDR3 likely reflects a read error. CDR3 nucleotides: TGTGCCAGCAGTGAAGCGCTTCCCGGGCCGCGGGTGGTGCGGGAGTCTGCAGATACGCAGTATCTT. Amino acids: CASSEALPGPRVVRESADTQYL. V is TRBV6-1 and J is TRBJ2-3, with TRBD2 matching over 7 bases. Germline assignment: CDR1 MNHNS and CDR2 SASEGT. J was trimmed by 4 bases and V by 0 bases; bases with no gene match: 25. There are 22 residues in the CDR3.

This clonotype was counted only a few times. The chain employs TRBV12-5 and TRBJ2-2; D may match TRBD1 or TRBD2 (5 bases each). The CDR3 is 14 amino acids. Trimming cost V 2 bases and J 7 bases, with 11 bases left between them. The germline V gene encodes CDR1 LGHNT and CDR2 FRNRAP. CDR3 coding DNA: TGTGCTAGTGGTTTGCGGGGCTTCGGCGGGGAGCTGTTTTTT. Its translation: CASGLRGFGGELFF.

This sequence joins TRBV19 and TRBJ2-5, with 7 bases matching TRBD1. The J segment lost 5 bases and the V segment lost 5 bases, leaving 11 bases of the junction unmatched. The CDR3 consists of 15 residues. Germline assignment: CDR1 LNHDA and CDR2 SQIVND (reference sequence). CDR3 DNA sequence: TGTGCCAGTAGTGCCTCGACAGGGTTTGGGGAGACCCAGTACTTC. Its protein product is CASSASTGFGETQYF.

This chain links TRBV18 with TRBJ1-4; D unclear. This CDR3 comprises 16 residues. Per the germline V gene, CDR1 is KGHSH and CDR2 is LQKENI. V gave up 3 bases and J gave up 0 bases, with 11 bases separating them. CDR3: CASSPDLWATNEKLFF. CDR3 DNA: TGTGCCAGCTCACCCGACCTTTGGGCAACTAATGAAAAACTGTTTTTT. The entire variable domain, with the rest obtained from reference TRBV18 and TRBJ1-4, is as follows: NAGVMQNPRHLVRRRGQEARLRCSPMKGHSHVYWYRQLPEEGLKFMVYLQKENIIDESGMPKERFSAEFPKEGPSILRIQQVVRGDSAAYFCASSPDLWATNEKLFFGSGTQLSVL.